This T cell receptor (beta chain) is from a study of graft-versus-host responses after intestinal transplantation. On the study more broadly: Transplants were multivisceral, liver-intestinal, or isolated intestinal. Once they had received anti-thymocyte globulin induction, all recipients took tacrolimus and steroids for 2 to 4 years.

Clones were read by immunoSEQ multiplex PCR, and TCRdb kept only the in-frame ones, dropping some. The table includes some 70,000 clones, about nine tenths detected once. This clone has just one count. What it binds is unknown. Study-wide results and caveats: Graft-versus-host to host-versus-graft clonal ratios in allografts were high in patients with graft-donor T cell macrochimerism. Detected in recipient marrow were GvH clones, some of which were first observed in ileum or blood.

Germline V gives CDR1 MGHRA, CDR2 YSYEKL. Trimming pared 4 bases from V and 9 bases from J, leaving 16 bases between. This CDR3 contains 15 residues. The chain uses TRBV4-1 and TRBJ1-6, with a possible D match to TRBD1 (6 bases). Sample: unstimulated CD8+ T cells sorted from spleen or lymph node cells, taken before transplant. The receptor's source is a human donor who was the organ donor for an intestinal transplant. CDR3 protein: CASSLIQGIGSPLHF. CDR3 nucleotides: TGCGCCAGCAGCCTAATACAGGGTATAGGTTCACCCCTCCACTTT.